This entry lists 29 T cell receptor beta chains sequenced from one sample in a study of cytomegalovirus exposure and HLA in healthy donors (dated by TCRdb to the late 2010s). The library was obtained by the immunoSEQ multiplex PCR assay. The immuneACCESS repertoire file appears here via TCRdb, limited to in-frame rearrangements. These files lack a portion of the clones; in checked studies, under half of the deficit traces to unresolved V genes, and the cause of the others is not known. The sample records approximately 82,000 clones, approximately 93% of which are singletons. Clones ranked in the top ten supply 0.65% to 0.8% of the sample. Sequencing used PBMCs. These receptors originate from a young man in good health and CMV-seronegative.

The genes are TRBV5-5 and TRBJ2-7, with 7 bases matching TRBD1. CDR1 is SGHKS, CDR2 YYEKEE, per germline (reference sequence). The length of the CDR3 is 14 residues. V gave up 1 base and J gave up 2 bases; unmatched junction bases: 3. CDR3 sequence (DNA): TGTGCCAGCAGCTTGTTCCAGGGGGCCTACGAGCAGTACTTC. It translates to CASSLFQGAYEQYF.

The genes are TRBV11-3 and TRBJ1-2; the match to TRBD1 covers 9 bases. V lost 0 bases to trimming and J lost 7 bases; unmatched junction nucleotides: 6. There are 15 residues in the CDR3. Germline values: CDR1 SGHNT, CDR2 YENEEA. CDR3 loop: CASSLDPQGASGYTF. The CDR3 nucleotides read TGTGCCAGCAGCTTAGATCCACAGGGGGCAAGTGGCTACACCTTC.

The gene calls are TRBV5-8 and TRBJ1-2; the match to TRBD1 covers 9 bases. CDR1 is SGHTS, CDR2 YDEGEE, per germline. Germline trimming cut 3 bases from V and 7 bases from J; bases unmatched to any gene: 13. CDR3 length equals 16 residues. The CDR3 region has the DNA TGTGCCAGCAGCTGGGACAGGGTGGACGGTCTAAGTGGCTACACCTTC. It yields the protein CASSWDRVDGLSGYTF.

This clone appeared a single time. This chain uses TRBV18 with TRBJ2-2; a weak D match, TRBD2 (6 bases). This CDR3 has 16 amino acids. CDR1 is KGHSH and CDR2 is LQKENI in the germline V gene. Deletions cut 2 bases from V and 5 bases from J, with 15 bases between. For the CDR3, the DNA is TGTGCCAGCTCACCAGTTGGAGGGTTAAAGACCGGGGAGCTGTTTTTT. It specifies CASSPVGGLKTGELFF.

The chain recombines TRBV30 with TRBJ2-3; 8 bases align to TRBD1. The germline gives CDR1 GTSNPN, CDR2 SVGIG (reference sequence). CDR3 length equals 13 residues. Trimming cost V 5 bases and J 3 bases; bases outside gene matches: 4. CDR3 bases: TGTGCCTGGGGACAGGGAGGAACAGATACGCAGTATTTT. Protein product: CAWGQGGTDTQYF.

The chain carries TRBV7-6 and TRBJ2-2; 8 positions match TRBD2. V trimming: 10 bases; J trimming: 1 base; junction bases outside the gene matches: 8. This CDR3 region has 15 residues. The germline V gene encodes CDR1 SGHVS and CDR2 FNYEAQ. For the CDR3, the DNA is TGTGCCACTTCAGCGGGAGTCCTGAACACCGGGGAGCTGTTTTTT. Amino acid sequence: CATSAGVLNTGELFF.

The chain couples TRBV14 to TRBJ1-1; D is undetermined. The germline CDR1 and CDR2 sequences are SGHDN and FVKESK. V was trimmed by 1 base and J by 4 bases, leaving 16 bases between them. CDR3 length: 16 amino acids. CDR3 amino acids: CASSQGPRRLVTEAFF. CDR3 nucleotide sequence: TGTGCCAGCAGCCAAGGACCCCGGAGGTTAGTCACTGAAGCTTTCTTT.

The rearrangement links TRBV27 to TRBJ2-7; possible D gene TRBD1, 5 bases. CDR3 length: 12 amino acids. V was shortened by 2 bases and J by 3 bases, with 5 bases between the two germline ends. The germline CDR1 and CDR2 sequences are MNHEY and SMNVEV (reference sequence). The CDR3 spells CASSLRGYEQYF. CDR3 sequence (DNA): TGTGCCAGCAGTTTAAGGGGCTACGAGCAGTACTTC.

The chain couples TRBV5-1 to TRBJ2-7, with D unresolved. The CDR3 loop spans 14 amino acids. The V end lost 0 bases, the J end lost 2 bases, and 9 bases lay between the germline ends. Germline V gene sequence: CDR1 SGHRS, CDR2 YFSETQ. The CDR3 nucleotides are TGCGCCAGCAGCTTGGACCAGGCCCCCTACGAGCAGTACTTC. This codes for CASSLDQAPYEQYF.

The rearrangement uses TRBV6-6 and TRBJ1-1; 8 bases align to TRBD1. CDR1 is MNHNY and CDR2 is SVGAGI in the germline V gene (reference sequence). The CDR3 is 12 amino acids. V trimming: 7 bases; J trimming: 7 bases; junction bases outside the gene matches: 5. CDR3 nucleotide sequence: TGTGCCAGCATTCAGGGGGCGCTTGAAGCTTTCTTT. This encodes CASIQGALEAFF.

This chain uses TRBV11-2 with TRBJ1-2, with 7 bases lining up with TRBD1. The CDR3 spans 15 residues. Germline V lookup: CDR1 SGHAT, CDR2 FQNNGV. The V segment lost 4 bases and the J segment 4 bases; nucleotides outside the gene matches: 9. CDR3 protein: CASSSSRDRLYGYTF. The DNA of the CDR3 is TGTGCCAGCAGCTCCTCCCGGGACAGACTCTATGGCTACACCTTC.

The DNA of the CDR3 is TGCGCCAGCAGCCAAGTCATCGGGTACACCTCCTACGAGCAGTACTTC. Amino acids: CASSQVIGYTSYEQYF. The rearrangement joins TRBV4-3 to TRBJ2-7, with D uncertain. In germline, CDR1 is LGHNA, CDR2 YSLEER. The length of the CDR3 is 16 residues. V lost 1 base and J 0 bases, leaving 13 bases between the germline ends.

The J gene is TRBJ1-1, the V gene TRBV18; TRBD1 matches 7 bases. Trimming cost V 2 bases and J 3 bases; bases outside gene matches: 6. Germline CDR1 is KGHSH and CDR2 is LQKENI. This CDR3 has 15 residues. CDR3 in DNA: TGTGCCAGCTCACCAACCGACAGGGCCCACACTGAAGCTTTCTTT. Translated, it gives CASSPTDRAHTEAFF.

The J gene is TRBJ1-2, the V gene TRBV5-4, with a possible D match to TRBD1 (5 bases). CDR3 length: 14 amino acids. CDR1 is SGHNT, CDR2 YYREEE, per germline (reference sequence). V was shortened by 3 bases and J by 7 bases, with 16 bases between the two germline ends. The CDR3 nucleotides are TGTGCCAGCAGCTCATGGGGAGGGGTAGGTGGCTACACCTTC. Its translation is CASSSWGGVGGYTF.

The rearrangement uses TRBV11-3 and TRBJ2-7; TRBD1 matches 10 bases. The V and J ends lost 5 bases and 4 bases, in that order; junction bases with no gene match: 5. Germline V lookup: CDR1 SGHNT, CDR2 YENEEA. The CDR3 totals 14 residues. This CDR3 reads CASSPRTGGYEQYF. The DNA for the CDR3 is TGTGCCAGCAGCCCGAGGACAGGGGGTTACGAGCAGTACTTC.

The chain carries TRBV5-1 and TRBJ1-4; 7 positions match TRBD1. The length of the CDR3 is 18 residues. With V trimmed by 2 bases and J by 3 bases, 13 bases remained unmatched. Germline values: CDR1 SGHRS, CDR2 YFSETQ. The CDR3 bases are TGCGCCAGCAGCTTTACACAGCCCACAGGGGCCTCTAATGAAAAACTGTTTTTT. Translation gives CASSFTQPTGASNEKLFF.

This clone has just one count. This chain joins TRBV7-9 and TRBJ1-1, with a possible D match to TRBD1 (6 bases). V was cut by 6 bases and J by 4 bases, with 12 bases left in between. The CDR3 covers 13 residues. Germline CDR1 reads SEHNR; CDR2 reads FQNEAQ (reference sequence). Here the CDR3 DNA reads TGTGCCAGCAGTACAGGGCTGGGCACTGAAGCTTTCTTT. It yields the protein CASSTGLGTEAFF.

This clone was recorded only once. The rearrangement joins TRBV6-5 to TRBJ2-2, with TRBD1 as a possible D gene (5 bases). The germline V gene has CDR1 MNHEY and CDR2 SVGAGI. The ends were cut back, 2 bases at V and 4 bases at J, with 11 bases in the middle. This CDR3 is built from 15 residues. This CDR3 reads CASSYGASVTGELFF. The CDR3 DNA reads TGTGCCAGCAGTTACGGGGCCTCGGTCACCGGGGAGCTGTTTTTT.

The chain employs TRBV27 and TRBJ2-3; 9 bases line up with TRBD1. The CDR3 spans 18 residues. The junction had 18 bases not matched to a gene; V was cut back by 5 bases and J by 6 bases. The germline CDR1 and CDR2 sequences are MNHEY and SMNVEV (reference sequence). The CDR3 here is CASSAEPPDRGWRDTQYF. DNA for the CDR3: TGTGCCAGCAGTGCCGAGCCGCCGGACAGGGGATGGAGGGATACGCAGTATTTT.

The genes are TRBV19 and TRBJ2-1, with D possibly TRBD2 on 5 matching bases. CDR1 LNHDA and CDR2 SQIVND come from the germline V gene (reference sequence). This CDR3 has 15 amino acids. V was cut by 3 bases and J by 2 bases, with 11 bases left in between. The DNA of the CDR3 is TGTGCCAGTAGTATTACGGGGAGTCCCTACAATGAGCAGTTCTTC. Its translation: CASSITGSPYNEQFF.

The chain uses TRBV7-9 and TRBJ2-2, with TRBD2 matching over 10 bases. This CDR3 has 17 amino acids. V was clipped by 5 bases and J by 1 base; unmatched bases: 7. The germline CDR1 and CDR2 sequences are SEHNR and FQNEAQ (reference sequence). CDR3 in DNA: TGTGCCAGCAGCGCGACCCGACTAGCGGGGAACACCGGGGAGCTGTTTTTT. It codes for CASSATRLAGNTGELFF.

The chain links TRBV11-2 to TRBJ2-3; 9 nucleotides match TRBD1. Germline V gene lookup returns CDR1 SGHAT and CDR2 FQNNGV. The J segment lost 4 bases and the V segment lost 1 base, leaving 3 bases of the junction unmatched. There are 15 residues in the CDR3. This CDR3 reads CASSLGGTGPDTQYF. For the CDR3, the DNA is TGTGCCAGCAGCTTAGGGGGGACAGGGCCAGATACGCAGTATTTT.

The chain joins TRBV5-1 to TRBJ2-1; weak D call: TRBD1 (5 bases). CDR3 length equals 12 residues. CDR1 and CDR2 (germline): SGHRS, YFSETQ. V shed 1 base and J shed 7 bases, with 6 bases lying between them. CDR3: CASSLTGNEQFF. The CDR3 nucleotides are TGCGCCAGCAGCTTGACAGGAAATGAGCAGTTCTTC.

The chain carries TRBV4-1 and TRBJ1-2; D remains unclear. The ends were cut back, 4 bases at V and 8 bases at J, with 20 bases in the middle. The V gene's germline CDR1 is MGHRA and CDR2 YSYEKL. The CDR3 covers 15 residues. CDR3 loop: CASSLPFPGGLGYTF. CDR3 in DNA: TGCGCCAGCAGCCTACCCTTTCCGGGAGGGCTCGGCTACACCTTC.

This chain joins TRBV7-8 and TRBJ2-7; tentative D call: TRBD1 (5 bases). Deletions cut 6 bases from V and 2 bases from J, with 8 bases between. The CDR3 runs to 12 residues. Germline V gene data show CDR1 as SGHVS and CDR2 as FQNEAQ. In DNA, the CDR3 is TGTGCCAGCAGGGACATTACCTACGAGCAGTACTTC. It codes for CASRDITYEQYF. The full variable domain, in which reference TRBV7-8 and TRBJ2-7 provide the parts outside the CDR3, is GAGVSQSPRYKVAKRGQDVALRCDPISGHVSLFWYQQALGQGPEFLTYFQNEAQLDKSGLPSDRFFAERPEGSVSTLKIQRTQQEDSAVYLCASRDITYEQYFGPGTRLTVT.

J is TRBJ2-1 and V is TRBV7-2; D remains unclear. Germline V gene lookup returns CDR1 SGHTA and CDR2 FQGNSA. The CDR3 runs 12 residues. V was clipped by 2 bases and J by 10 bases, with 9 bases between them. CDR3 region: CASSLNTIEQFF. Here the CDR3 DNA reads TGTGCCAGCAGCTTAAACACCATAGAGCAGTTCTTC.

The rearrangement joins TRBV30 to TRBJ1-3; D is ambiguous. CDR1 is GTSNPN and CDR2 is SVGIG in the germline V gene (reference sequence). CDR3 length: 12 residues. With 8 bases removed from V and 1 base from J, the gap between germline ends came to 9 bases. The CDR3 bases are TGTGCCAGAGGGTCTTCTGGAAACACCATATATTTT. Its protein is CARGSSGNTIYF.

The V and J genes are TRBV19 and TRBJ2-1, with TRBD1 identical over 7 bases. The CDR3 spans 15 residues. J was trimmed by 4 bases and V by 0 bases; bases with no gene match: 3. The germline V gene has CDR1 LNHDA and CDR2 SQIVND (reference sequence). The CDR3 DNA reads as TGTGCCAGTAGTATAGAGGGACAGCGATACAATGAGCAGTTCTTC. This encodes CASSIEGQRYNEQFF.

This clone showed up just once. The V and J genes are TRBV5-1 and TRBJ2-4; weak D call: TRBD2 (7 bases). The CDR3 loop spans 17 amino acids. The germline CDR1 and CDR2 sequences are SGHRS and YFSETQ. V lost 5 bases and J lost 1, with 19 bases in between. CDR3 nucleotides: TGCGCCAGCAGTCCCTCTAGCGGTAGGGGGGCCAAAAACATTCAGTACTTC. It encodes CASSPSSGRGAKNIQYF.